The 5 T cell receptor beta chains reported below all come from one sample, sequenced in a study of blood T cell repertoires in COVID-19. The protocol was immunoSEQ multiplex PCR, while the TCRdb copy is restricted to in-frame clones and leaves out a portion. This sample has 220,000 or so clones, with more than 65% found just once. Input material: peripheral blood. Receptors were obtained from a woman between 55 and 75 years old with acute or convalescent COVID-19.

V is TRBV25-1 and J is TRBJ2-7, with D perhaps matching TRBD1 (6 bases). The CDR3 loop spans 14 amino acids. In germline, CDR1 is MGHDK, CDR2 SYGVNS. V was trimmed by 9 bases and J by 2 bases, leaving 17 bases between them. CDR3 DNA: TGTGCCAGTACCCCAGCGACAGGACCCTACGAGCAGTACTTC. This encodes CASTPATGPYEQYF.

V is TRBV11-3 and J is TRBJ1-2, with 7 nucleotides matching TRBD1. V dropped 6 bases and J dropped 8; count of bases not matched to a gene: 12. The CDR3 spans 14 residues. Germline V gene lookup returns CDR1 SGHNT and CDR2 YENEEA. The CDR3 is CASRNRQGSMGYTF. Written as DNA, the CDR3 is TGTGCCAGCAGGAACAGACAGGGTTCTATGGGCTACACCTTC.

This rearrangement joins TRBV7-2 to TRBJ1-2; perhaps TRBD1 as D (5 bases). The length of the CDR3 is 13 residues. From germline, CDR1 is SGHTA and CDR2 FQGNSA. Trimming stripped 4 bases from V and 6 bases from J, with 12 bases between. The CDR3 bases are TGTGCCAGCAGCTCCCGGGACTTGAATGGCTACACCTTC. This gives the protein CASSSRDLNGYTF. Based on the CDR3 plus reference TRBV7-2 and TRBJ1-2, the full variable domain is GAGVSQSPSNKVTEKGKDVELRCDPISGHTALYWYRQSLGQGLEFLIYFQGNSAPDKSGLPSDRFSAERTGGSVSTLTIQRTQQEDSAVYLCASSSRDLNGYTFGSGTRLTVV.

V and J are TRBV28 and TRBJ1-1, with D possibly being TRBD1 (5 bases). Germline lookup yields CDR1 MDHEN and CDR2 SYDVKM. The CDR3 length is 15 residues. Trimming took 4 bases from V and 1 from J, leaving 13 bases between them. CDR3 sequence: CASSSGGGPNTEAFF. CDR3 in DNA: TGTGCCAGCAGTTCGGGGGGAGGACCGAACACTGAAGCTTTCTTT.

The V gene is TRBV27, the J gene TRBJ2-3; D is unclear. The CDR3 spans 15 residues. Germline V lookup: CDR1 MNHEY, CDR2 SMNVEV (reference sequence). V lost 6 bases, J lost 2 bases, and 15 bases lay in between. In DNA, the CDR3 is TGTGCCAGCAGCCCAAAAAGTACTAACACAGATACGCAGTATTTT. Residues: CASSPKSTNTDTQYF.